The 17 T cell receptor beta chains listed next were all sequenced from one sample in a study of T cells in Graves' hyperthyroidism and ophthalmopathy. TCR beta CDR3 regions were amplified from RNA transcripts. An initial round of RT-PCR targeting the TCR CDR3 relied on the HTBI primer set. Using its own MiXCR run on the multiplex PCR reads, TCRdb lists one record per CDR3 protein. The sample carries approximately 350,000 distinct CDR3 sequences, roughly 15% recorded once. Sequencing was carried out using blood. Receptors originate from a woman between 55 and 75 years old with Graves' ophthalmopathy.

The gene calls are TRBV4-1 and TRBJ1-1, with D possibly matching TRBD1 (5 bases). This CDR3 is built from 12 residues. Trimming removed 2 bases at V and 7 bases at J, with 8 bases between. Germline CDR1 is MGHRA and CDR2 is YSYEKL. CDR3 sequence: CASSQIDSEAFF. The CDR3 DNA sequence: TGCGCCAGCAGCCAAATAGACAGTGAAGCTTTCTTT.

This clonotype has a handful of counts. The chain is built from TRBV12-3 or TRBV12-4 and TRBJ1-2, with D uncertain. V shed 3 bases and J shed 3 bases, with 14 bases lying between them. The CDR3 loop spans 15 amino acids. The CDR3 sequence is CASSFSITGDYGYTF. CDR3 DNA: TGTGCCAGCAGTTTCTCCATCACCGGGGACTATGGCTACACCTTC.

This clonotype has more than one count but fewer than ten. CDR3 sequence (DNA): TGTGCCAGTACCGGGAGAGGTAATGAGCAGTTCTTC. Translating gives CASTGRGNEQFF. This rearrangement joins TRBV19 to TRBJ2-1; D perhaps matches TRBD2 (6 bases). Germline V CDR1 and CDR2: LNHDA, SQIVND (reference sequence). The V end was cut by 7 bases, the J end by 7 bases, with 11 bases between. This CDR3 contains 12 residues.

V usage is TRBV20-1 and J usage is TRBJ2-3; the match to TRBD2 covers 12 bases. After removal of 5 bases from V and 6 bases from J, the junction contained 9 bases not matched to a gene. Germline-derived CDR1 and CDR2 are DFQATT and SNEGSKA (reference sequence). The CDR3 loop spans 15 amino acids. CDR3 region: CSARRLAGVMDTQYF. The CDR3 DNA is TGCAGTGCTCGACGACTAGCGGGAGTTATGGATACGCAGTATTTT.

CDR3 nucleotide sequence: TGTGCCAGTAGCCACCCCGAAGGCCTGGGGGAAAAACTGTTTTTT. Protein product: CASSHPEGLGEKLFF. The genes are TRBV19 and TRBJ1-4; no reliable D call. Germline V lookup: CDR1 LNHDA, CDR2 SQIVND (reference sequence). The ends were cut back, 6 bases at V and 8 bases at J, with 19 bases in the middle. This CDR3 is 15 amino acids long.

This clonotype occurred many times. V and J are TRBV2 and TRBJ2-1; D possibly uses TRBD1 or TRBD2 (6 bases each). The CDR3 runs 16 residues. Deletions cut 2 bases from V and 0 bases from J, with 11 bases between. Germline lookup yields CDR1 SNHLY and CDR2 FYNNEI. The CDR3 region has the DNA TGTGCCAGCAGTGAAATGGGGGGCCTCTCCTACAATGAGCAGTTCTTC. This encodes CASSEMGGLSYNEQFF.

The V call is TRBV19, the J call TRBJ2-5; possibly TRBD1 for D (6 bases). Per the germline V gene, CDR1 is LNHDA and CDR2 is SQIVND (reference sequence). The CDR3 is 12 residues long. The V and J ends lost 9 bases and 4 bases respectively, with 12 bases between them. The CDR3 region is CASRGRAETQYF. The CDR3 DNA is TGTGCCAGCAGGGGAAGGGCAGAGACCCAGTACTTC.

This clonotype was observed at least ten times. J is TRBJ2-1 and V is TRBV6-5; TRBD1 agrees at 12 bases. Germline V gene lookup returns CDR1 MNHEY and CDR2 SVGAGI. The junction had 15 bases not matched to a gene; V was cut back by 6 bases and J by 9 bases. CDR3 length: 17 residues. The CDR3 reads CASRPGPGQGASGEQFF. The CDR3 bases are TGTGCCAGCAGACCGGGACCGGGACAGGGGGCCAGTGGTGAGCAGTTCTTC.

This clonotype was seen repeatedly, ten times or more. The rearrangement joins TRBV11-2 to TRBJ2-1, with TRBD1 identical over 10 bases. The CDR3 is 14 amino acids. Losses at the gene ends were 4 bases for V and 9 bases for J; bases not matched to a gene: 6. Germline values: CDR1 SGHAT, CDR2 FQNNGV. CDR3 region: CASSWGQGNSEQFF. CDR3 nucleotides: TGTGCCAGCAGCTGGGGACAGGGGAATAGTGAGCAGTTCTTC.

This clonotype has more than one count but fewer than ten. CDR3 DNA: TGTGCCAGCAGGAGGACAGGGTTTGGCCTCTACGAGCAGTACTTC. It specifies CASRRTGFGLYEQYF. The chain combines TRBV6-1 with TRBJ2-7; TRBD1 matches at 8 bases. Germline V gene sequence: CDR1 MNHNS, CDR2 SASEGT. V dropped 6 bases and J dropped 3; count of bases not matched to a gene: 10. The CDR3 sequence is 15 residues long.

This clonotype occurred many times. The J gene is TRBJ2-5, the V gene TRBV2; D might be TRBD1 or TRBD2, each matching 5 bases. The ends were cut back, 7 bases at V and 1 base at J, with 13 bases in the middle. The germline V gene has CDR1 SNHLY and CDR2 FYNNEI. CDR3 length: 14 amino acids. The CDR3 reads CASIQDTSQETQYF. Here the CDR3 DNA reads TGTGCCAGCATCCAGGACACTAGCCAAGAGACCCAGTACTTC.

This chain joins TRBV18 and TRBJ1-1; weak D call: TRBD1 (6 bases). Germline lookup yields CDR1 KGHSH and CDR2 LQKENI. The CDR3 covers 17 residues. V was trimmed by 3 bases and J by 0 bases, leaving 17 bases between them. The CDR3 loop is CASSPNFRGGMNTEAFF. In DNA, the CDR3 is TGTGCCAGCTCACCCAATTTCAGGGGAGGAATGAACACTGAAGCTTTCTTT.

J is TRBJ1-2 and V is TRBV12-3 or TRBV12-4; 7 bases are shared with TRBD1. With 5 bases clipped from V and 8 bases from J, the junction kept 14 bases outside the gene matches. CDR3 length equals 15 residues. CDR3 protein: CASSLGTATLRGYTF. CDR3 in DNA: TGTGCCAGCAGTCTCGGGACAGCTACTCTTCGCGGCTACACCTTC.

This clonotype has at least ten counts. The chain carries TRBV20-1 and TRBJ2-3, with 10 bases fitting TRBD2. Germline CDR1 reads DFQATT; CDR2 reads SNEGSKA (reference sequence). J lost 4 bases, V lost 2 bases, and 6 bases had no gene match. This CDR3 is built from 15 residues. DNA of the CDR3: TGCAGTGCTAGACGACTAGCGGGCGGGTCAGATACGCAGTATTTT. It codes for CSARRLAGGSDTQYF.

This clonotype was recorded at least ten times. V is TRBV5-1 and J is TRBJ2-1; D possibly corresponds to TRBD1 (6 bases). The V end lost 8 bases, the J end lost 8 bases, and 20 bases lay between the germline ends. Germline CDR1 is SGHRS and CDR2 is YFSETQ. The CDR3 is 14 amino acids. CDR3: CASSGPQKGDEQFF. The CDR3 region has the DNA TGCGCCAGTTCCGGACCGCAAAAGGGGGATGAGCAGTTCTTC. Combining the CDR3 with reference TRBV5-1 and TRBJ2-1 gives the whole variable domain KAGVTQTPRYLIKTRGQQVTLSCSPISGHRSVSWYQQTPGQGLQFLFEYFSETQRNKGNFPGRFSGRQFSNSRSEMNVSTLELGDSALYLCASSGPQKGDEQFFGPGTRLTVL.

V usage is TRBV5-4 and J usage is TRBJ1-4, with 8 positions matching TRBD1. With V trimmed by 3 bases and J by 8 bases, 6 bases remained unmatched. The germline CDR1 and CDR2 sequences are SGHNT and YYREEE (reference sequence). The CDR3 spans 14 residues. As DNA, the CDR3 is TGTGCCAGCAGCTCAGGGGGCCCCCGGGAAAAACTGTTTTTT. Translating it yields CASSSGGPREKLFF.

The chain uses TRBV28 and TRBJ2-2; 13 bases map to TRBD2. The CDR3 consists of 17 residues. The V gene end was trimmed by 3 bases and the J gene end by 5 bases; junction bases not matched to a gene: 6. The germline gives CDR1 MDHEN, CDR2 SYDVKM. The CDR3 coding sequence is TGTGCCAGCAGTTTCGCGACTAGCGGGAGGAGAACCGGGGAGCTGTTTTTT. It yields the protein CASSFATSGRRTGELFF. Looking up the rest from reference TRBV28 and TRBJ2-2 gives the full variable domain: DVKVTQSSRYLVKRTGEKVFLECVQDMDHENMFWYRQDPGLGLRLIYFSYDVKMKEKGDIPEGYSVSREKKERFSLILESASTNQTSMYLCASSFATSGRRTGELFFGEGSRLTVL.